The 2 T cell receptor beta chains below all came from one sample that was sequenced in a study of CD8 T cells in Susac syndrome. Reverse transcription of about 0.45 to 1 ug RNA used random hexamers. TCRdb itself ran the immunoSEQ multiplex PCR reads through MiXCR, one entry per CDR3 protein. The sample gives 90,000 to 150,000 distinct CDR3 sequences, about 95% of which show up once; approximately 0.089% is in the top ten. Sequencing input: CD4+ T cells from PBMCs. The receptors shown here come from a human donor in good health.

The J gene is TRBJ2-7, the V gene TRBV3-1, with TRBD2 matching over 10 bases. CDR3 length equals 15 residues. V lost 0 bases, J lost 4 bases, and 3 bases stayed unmatched. CDR1 is LGHDT and CDR2 is YNNKEL in the germline V gene (reference sequence). The CDR3 reads CASSQEAGGRYEQYF. The CDR3 DNA is TGTGCCAGCAGCCAAGAAGCGGGAGGGAGGTACGAGCAGTACTTC.

This rearrangement joins TRBV7-8 to TRBJ1-4; a weak D match, TRBD1 (5 bases). Between the trimmed V and J ends, which lost 4 bases and 7 bases, there was a span of 16 bases. Germline V CDR1 and CDR2: SGHVS, FQNEAQ. The CDR3 consists of 15 residues. The CDR3 protein is CASSWTWGVGEKLFF. The CDR3 region has the DNA TGTGCCAGCAGCTGGACCTGGGGGGTCGGTGAAAAACTGTTTTTT.